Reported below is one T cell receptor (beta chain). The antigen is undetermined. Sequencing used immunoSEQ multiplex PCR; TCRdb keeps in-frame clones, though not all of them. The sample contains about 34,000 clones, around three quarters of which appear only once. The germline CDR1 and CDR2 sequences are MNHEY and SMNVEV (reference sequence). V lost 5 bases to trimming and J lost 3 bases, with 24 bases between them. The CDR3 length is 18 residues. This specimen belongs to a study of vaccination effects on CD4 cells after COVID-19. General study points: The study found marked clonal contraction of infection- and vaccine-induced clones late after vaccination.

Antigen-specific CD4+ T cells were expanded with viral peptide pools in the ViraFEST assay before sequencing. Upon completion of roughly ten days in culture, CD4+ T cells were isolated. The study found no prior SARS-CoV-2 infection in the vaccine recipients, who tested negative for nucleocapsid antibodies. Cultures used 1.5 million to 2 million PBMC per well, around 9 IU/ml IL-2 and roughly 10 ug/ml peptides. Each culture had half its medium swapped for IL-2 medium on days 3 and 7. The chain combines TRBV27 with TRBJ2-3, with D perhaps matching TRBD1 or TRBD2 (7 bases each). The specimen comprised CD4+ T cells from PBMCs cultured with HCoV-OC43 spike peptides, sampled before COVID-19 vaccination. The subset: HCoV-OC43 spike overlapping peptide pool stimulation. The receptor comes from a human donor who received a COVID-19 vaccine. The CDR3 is CASSPPPGRGQGTDTQYF. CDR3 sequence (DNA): TGTGCCAGCAGTCCTCCCCCGGGGAGGGGGCAAGGTACAGATACGCAGTATTTT.